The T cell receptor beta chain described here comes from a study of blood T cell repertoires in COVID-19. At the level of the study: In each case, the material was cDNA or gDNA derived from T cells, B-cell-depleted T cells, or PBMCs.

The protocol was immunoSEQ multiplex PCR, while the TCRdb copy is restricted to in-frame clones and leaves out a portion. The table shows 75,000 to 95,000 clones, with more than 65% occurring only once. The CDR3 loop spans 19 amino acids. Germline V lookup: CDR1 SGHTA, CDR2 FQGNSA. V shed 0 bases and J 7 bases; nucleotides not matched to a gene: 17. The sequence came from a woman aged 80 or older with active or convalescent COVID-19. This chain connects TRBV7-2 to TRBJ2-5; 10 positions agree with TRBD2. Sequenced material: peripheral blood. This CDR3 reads CASSLAPPSGRGEGGTQYF. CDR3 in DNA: TGTGCCAGCAGCTTAGCCCCCCCCAGCGGGAGGGGCGAGGGAGGGACCCAGTACTTC. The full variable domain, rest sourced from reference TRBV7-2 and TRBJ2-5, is GAGVSQSPSNKVTEKGKDVELRCDPISGHTALYWYRQSLGQGLEFLIYFQGNSAPDKSGLPSDRFSAERTGGSVSTLTIQRTQQEDSAVYLCASSLAPPSGRGEGGTQYFGPGTRLLVL.